This TCR beta chain was documented in a study of T cells and Merkel cell carcinoma outcomes. Study-wide points: Reportedly, T-cell repertoire with density predicts Merkel cell carcinoma outcomes.

Concerning this clone: Its cognate antigen is unknown.

Profiling relied on immunoSEQ multiplex PCR, and the TCRdb table lists in-frame clones only, not all of them. The sample includes some 150 clones, approximately 92% of them seen just once. The source of this sequence is a human donor with Merkel cell carcinoma. Material: tumor tissue from Merkel cell carcinoma.

The CDR3 is CASSRDTRMNTEAFF. The CDR3, as DNA: TGTGCCAGCAGCCGGGACACTAGAATGAACACTGAAGCTTTCTTT. J is TRBJ1-1 and V is TRBV2; maybe TRBD1 (6 bases). Germline loops: CDR1 SNHLY, CDR2 FYNNEI. Between the trimmed V and J ends, which lost 6 bases and 0 bases, there was a span of 14 bases. The CDR3 runs to 15 residues.